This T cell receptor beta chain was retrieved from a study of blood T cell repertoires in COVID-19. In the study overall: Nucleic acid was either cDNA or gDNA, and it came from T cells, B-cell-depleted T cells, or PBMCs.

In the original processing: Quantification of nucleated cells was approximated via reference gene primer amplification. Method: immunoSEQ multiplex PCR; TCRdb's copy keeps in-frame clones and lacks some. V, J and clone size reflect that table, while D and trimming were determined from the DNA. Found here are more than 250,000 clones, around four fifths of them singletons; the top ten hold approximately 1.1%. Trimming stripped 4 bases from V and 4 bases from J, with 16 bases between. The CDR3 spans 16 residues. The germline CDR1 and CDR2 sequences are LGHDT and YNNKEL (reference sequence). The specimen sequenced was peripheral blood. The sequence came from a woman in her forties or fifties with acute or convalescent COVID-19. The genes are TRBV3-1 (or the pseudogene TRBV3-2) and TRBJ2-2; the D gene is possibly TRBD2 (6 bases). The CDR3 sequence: CASSPGSASGTGELFF. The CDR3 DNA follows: TGTGCCAGCAGCCCCGGGAGCGCCTCGGGCACCGGGGAGCTGTTTTTT.